Listed below are T cell receptor beta chains from one sample, sequenced in a study of blood T cells in healthy people across ages. TCRdb analysed the 5' RACE reads with MiXCR anew, one entry per CDR3 protein. The table includes 600,000 to 650,000 distinct CDR3 sequences, approximately 59% detected once. The sequenced sample was blood. The receptors were gathered from a man aged 55 to 70 in good health. The CDR3 runs from the conserved cysteine through the conserved F or W. The D gene is left open where the match is weak. Only part of the rows carry a size: once, few, many, or a class if the clone is expanded.

d_call	clone_size	j_call	v_call	cdr3_aa	cdr3_nt
NA	many	TRBJ1-2	TRBV7-9	CASSRGTDYGYTF	TGTGCCAGCAGCCGCGGGACCGACTATGGCTACACCTTC
TRBD1	few	TRBJ1-5	TRBV6-5	CASSPDRGGQPQHF	TGTGCCAGCAGCCCCGACAGGGGCGGACAGCCCCAGCATTTT
TRBD1	few	TRBJ2-4	TRBV27	CASSSAGGWDIQYF	TGTGCCAGCAGTTCAGCAGGGGGCTGGGACATTCAGTACTTC
TRBD1	NA	TRBJ1-4	TRBV29-1	CSVETGEWEKLFF	TGCAGCGTGGAGACAGGGGAGTGGGAAAAACTGTTTTTT
TRBD1	few	TRBJ2-5	TRBV10-3	CAISESGTGGHQETQYF	TGTGCCATCAGTGAGTCCGGGACAGGGGGCCACCAAGAGACCCAGTACTTC
TRBD2	NA	TRBJ2-1	TRBV2	CASSVGLAGGLAPNEQFF	TGTGCCAGCAGTGTGGGTTTAGCGGGGGGGCTAGCGCCCAATGAGCAGTTCTTC
TRBD1	NA	TRBJ2-7	TRBV6-6	CASTTGTGFEQYF	TGTGCCAGCACTACAGGGACAGGGTTCGAGCAGTACTTC
TRBD1	NA	TRBJ1-2	TRBV28	CASITPGQRNGYTF	TGTGCCAGCATCACCCCGGGACAGCGGAATGGCTACACCTTC
TRBD1	NA	TRBJ1-1	TRBV20-1	CSARDRGKGTENTEAFF	TGCAGTGCTAGAGATCGCGGTAAGGGGACAGAGAACACTGAAGCTTTCTTT
NA	NA	TRBJ2-3	TRBV5-1	CASSLQGFADTQYF	TGCGCCAGCAGCTTACAGGGTTTTGCAGATACGCAGTATTTT
TRBD2	NA	TRBJ2-3	TRBV12-3/TRBV12-4	CASSPQRGGGDVQYF	TGTGCCAGCAGCCCTCAGCGGGGGGGAGGGGATGTGCAGTATTTT
NA	NA	TRBJ2-5	TRBV2	CASSVRRTEETQYF	TGTGCCAGCAGTGTACGGCGTACGGAAGAGACCCAGTACTTC
NA	NA	TRBJ1-1	TRBV6-5	CASSYHGVGNTEAFF	TGTGCCAGCAGTTACCACGGCGTGGGGAACACTGAAGCTTTCTTT
NA	NA	TRBJ1-1	TRBV7-9	CASSLLTGEAFF	TGTGCCAGCAGCTTATTGACAGGTGAAGCTTTCTTT
NA	NA	TRBJ2-3	TRBV4-2	CASSQGVGAADTQYF	TGTGCCAGCAGCCAAGGAGTAGGAGCGGCAGATACGCAGTATTTT
NA	NA	TRBJ1-2	TRBV7-2	CASSLLGVISGYTF	TGTGCCAGCAGCTTGTTAGGGGTTATATCGGGCTACACCTTC
NA	few	TRBJ2-7	TRBV27	CASSPGQIPYEQYF	TGTGCCAGCAGCCCTGGACAGATCCCCTACGAGCAGTACTTC
NA	NA	TRBJ2-3	TRBV7-9	CASSPSGPENTQYF	TGTGCCAGCAGCCCCTCAGGGCCCGAGAATACGCAGTATTTT
NA	NA	TRBJ2-3	TRBV24-1	CATSPRDSDTQYF	TGTGCCACCAGCCCTCGGGACTCAGATACGCAGTATTTT